This T cell receptor beta chain originates from a study of blood T cell repertoires in COVID-19. This clone was counted a single time. Assay: immunoSEQ multiplex PCR; the TCRdb copy retains only in-frame clones and omits some. The repertoire has about 190,000 clones, 70% to 90% of them found once; the top ten carry around 1.1%. This CDR3 spans 13 amino acids. Germline assignment: CDR1 SGDLS and CDR2 YYNGEE. V was shortened by 4 bases and J by 9 bases, with 14 bases between the two germline ends. The TCR was taken from a man under 40 with acute or convalescent COVID-19. The sequenced sample was peripheral blood. V usage is TRBV9 and J usage is TRBJ1-5; the D is unclear. CDR3 amino acids: CASSPYTDGPQHF. The CDR3, as DNA: TGTGCCAGCAGCCCCTATACCGATGGGCCCCAGCATTTT.